These T cell receptor beta chains were read from a single sample in a study of Graves' ophthalmopathy and Graves' hyperthyroidism. TCRdb reprocessed the multiplex PCR reads with MiXCR, giving one entry per CDR3 protein. The repertoire includes more than 550,000 distinct CDR3 sequences, roughly two fifths of them detected once, and around 3% sits in the top ten. The sequenced material came from peripheral blood. Source of these receptors: an adult man with Graves' ophthalmopathy. The CDR3 runs from the conserved cysteine through the conserved F or W. The order of the fields is J gene, V gene, CDR3 protein.

TRBJ1-6,TRBV7-9,CASSLSPTGGASPLHF
TRBJ1-1,TRBV27,CASSLIGTEAFF
TRBJ2-7,TRBV7-3,CASRPPGQGISEQYF
TRBJ2-7,TRBV20-1,CSASVGQAIAYEQYF
TRBJ1-6,TRBV10-3,CAISDPWDSPLHF
TRBJ2-5,TRBV10-2,CASSERTGLEGETQYF
TRBJ2-7,TRBV7-9,CASSTDNHEQYF
TRBJ1-2,TRBV7-2,CASSRGGRDYGYTF
TRBJ2-7,TRBV10-3,CASSYSKLGTYEQYF
TRBJ2-7,TRBV13,CASSFMGRANSYEQYF
TRBJ2-5,TRBV5-1,CASSLGQAVGTQYF
TRBJ2-5,TRBV3-1,CASRGDAETQYF
TRBJ1-3,TRBV7-8,CASSRQTGVENTIYF
TRBJ2-7,TRBV11-2,CASSLDRKAYEQYF
TRBJ1-2,TRBV9,CASSVEVYLNYGYTF
TRBJ1-1,TRBV10-3,CASSYISGHMNTEAFF
TRBJ2-7,TRBV7-2,CASSETGEAAYEQYF
TRBJ1-4,TRBV29-1,CSVLQGADEKLFF
TRBJ2-7,TRBV20-1,CSARGGGGREQYF
TRBJ2-2,TRBV11-2,CASGQGPAGELFF
TRBJ1-4,TRBV5-1,CASSLGGGGNEKLFF
TRBJ1-6,TRBV6-6,CASSLYSDNSPLHF
TRBJ1-2,TRBV2,CASRPDGNYGYTF
TRBJ2-7,TRBV10-3,CASSSAGTGNYEQYF
TRBJ1-2,TRBV7-2,CASSLEAGARGGYTF
TRBJ2-6,TRBV2,CASSPRANGANVLTF
TRBJ1-6,TRBV6-5,CASTPRSGIPPLHF
TRBJ1-4,TRBV6-1,CASSWGLRTHNEKLFF
TRBJ2-5,TRBV7-3,CASSQDGSGGLGETQYF
TRBJ1-1,TRBV27,CASAQSGLSTEAFF
TRBJ1-2,TRBV7-9,CASSWPNGGYTF
TRBJ2-7,TRBV11-3,CASSLPGQMSYEQYF
TRBJ2-7,TRBV7-6,CASSSTGQISEQYF
TRBJ2-6,TRBV7-4,CASRDGQGANVLTF
TRBJ1-2,TRBV12-3/TRBV12-4,CASRGAGDGTHGYTF
TRBJ1-1,TRBV19,CASSNRDRGHTEAFF
TRBJ2-5,TRBV20-1,CSARASGRGGRETQYF
TRBJ1-2,TRBV6-1,CASSEGGQNYGYTF
TRBJ1-2,TRBV5-5,CASSLVTGETGYGYTF
TRBJ1-2,TRBV5-1,CASSLTTGFHYGYTF
TRBJ1-2,TRBV4-2,CASSQDLQGIGGYTF
TRBJ1-1,TRBV9,CASSLPSGGAEAFF
TRBJ2-6,TRBV2,CAISERQGAAGANVLTF